This T cell receptor (beta chain) was profiled in a study of blood T cell repertoires in COVID-19. At the level of the study: COVID-19 samples, acute and convalescent, were from the United States, Italy and Spain. Sources were T cells, B-cell-depleted T cells, or PBMCs; the material itself was cDNA or gDNA.

This table comes from immunoSEQ multiplex PCR, and its TCRdb copy is limited to in-frame clones, with some not included. The table shows about 140,000 clones, with over 60% occurring only once. Germline V gives CDR1 SGHRS, CDR2 YFSETQ. V lost 4 bases, J lost 2 bases, and 10 bases stayed unmatched. There are 16 residues in the CDR3. Study members were between about 18 and 100 years old and lived in 24 US regions. The sequenced material came from PBMCs or T cells enriched from blood (not recorded which). The receptor was isolated from a woman aged 45-60 years who had recovered from COVID-19. The chain has TRBV5-1 and TRBJ1-2, with TRBD1 matching over 8 bases. This CDR3 is CASSLDSRTGNYGYTF. The DNA for the CDR3 is TGCGCCAGCAGCCTAGACTCTAGGACAGGGAACTATGGCTACACCTTC.